The 29 T cell receptor beta chains below all came from one sample that was sequenced in a study of blood T cell repertoires in COVID-19. The protocol was immunoSEQ multiplex PCR, while the TCRdb copy is restricted to in-frame clones and leaves out a portion. The sample lists about 220,000 clones, under 90% occurring once. Sequencing used PBMCs or T cells enriched from blood (not recorded which). These receptors originate from an older woman who had recovered from COVID-19.

V gene TRBV27 combines with J gene TRBJ1-5; D perhaps matches TRBD1 (6 bases). The ends were cut back, 6 bases at V and 1 base at J, with 10 bases in the middle. Germline V gives CDR1 MNHEY, CDR2 SMNVEV (reference sequence). This CDR3 is built from 14 residues. As DNA, the CDR3 is TGTGCCAGCAGCCCAAGGGGGAGCAATCAGCCCCAGCATTTT. Translating it yields CASSPRGSNQPQHF.

The rearrangement uses TRBV18 and TRBJ1-1; D is unresolved. The CDR3 has 14 amino acids. Germline-derived CDR1 and CDR2 are KGHSH and LQKENI. Trimming removed 6 bases at V and 0 bases at J, with 11 bases between. CDR3 loop: CASSLSGVNTEAFF. CDR3 sequence (DNA): TGTGCCAGCTCCCTATCCGGGGTGAACACTGAAGCTTTCTTT.

The rearrangement uses TRBV7-9 and TRBJ1-5; D is perhaps TRBD1 (6 bases). V lost 4 bases, J lost 7 bases, and 17 bases lay in between. Germline V gives CDR1 SEHNR, CDR2 FQNEAQ (reference sequence). The CDR3 extends over 15 amino acids. The CDR3 region is CASSSSLQGGQPQHF. The CDR3, as DNA: TGTGCCAGCAGCTCGTCCTTACAGGGTGGCCAGCCCCAGCATTTT.

The chain couples TRBV12-3 or TRBV12-4 to TRBJ2-1; possible D gene TRBD1, 5 bases. Trimming left V 3 bases short and J 2 bases short, with 5 bases between. The CDR3 loop spans 13 amino acids. CDR3: CASSLGPYNEQFF. CDR3 in DNA: TGTGCCAGCAGTTTGGGGCCCTACAATGAGCAGTTCTTC.

The chain is built from TRBV19 and TRBJ1-5; D is ambiguous. With 1 base removed from V and 4 bases from J, the gap between germline ends came to 11 bases. CDR1 is LNHDA and CDR2 is SQIVND in the germline V gene (reference sequence). The CDR3 spans 15 residues. CDR3 in DNA: TGTGCCAGTAGTATAGGGAGGGTCGAGAATCAGCCCCAGCATTTT. It specifies CASSIGRVENQPQHF.

As regards this clone: The junction does not match germline at one end; this may be a read error. V is TRBV7-2 and J is TRBJ1-5; no definite D call. The germline V gene has CDR1 SGHTA and CDR2 FQGNSA. The CDR3 spans 14 residues. In nucleotides, the CDR3 is TGTGCCAGCAGTTTAAAGTATAGCAATCAGTCCCAGCATTTT. Translated, it gives CASSLKYSNQSQHF.

In DNA form, the CDR3 reads TGTGCCAGCAGCCAAGATTGGGACAGGCTTAACTATGGCTACACCTTC. Protein sequence: CASSQDWDRLNYGYTF. This rearrangement joins TRBV3-1 (or the pseudogene TRBV3-2) to TRBJ1-2; 8 nucleotides agree with TRBD1. Trimming at V came to 0 bases and at J to 1 base, leaving 4 bases not matched to a gene. This CDR3 has 16 amino acids. Germline assignment: CDR1 LGHDT and CDR2 YNNKEL (reference sequence).

The chain is built from TRBV15 and TRBJ2-1; the D is unclear. Germline values: CDR1 LNHNV, CDR2 YYDKDF (reference sequence). With 0 bases removed from V and 12 bases from J, the gap between germline ends came to 9 bases. The CDR3 is 12 residues long. The CDR3 sequence: CATSRDRGVQFF. The CDR3 DNA sequence: TGTGCCACCAGCAGAGATCGCGGAGTGCAGTTCTTC.

The genes are TRBV7-2 and TRBJ1-6, with TRBD1 matching over 7 bases. The germline gives CDR1 SGHTA, CDR2 FQGNSA. V was pared by 4 bases and J by 0 bases, with 3 bases of the junction left unmatched. The CDR3 consists of 16 residues. The CDR3 reads CASSSGQSSYNSPLHF. CDR3 bases: TGTGCCAGCAGCTCGGGACAGAGCTCCTATAATTCACCCCTCCACTTT.

This sequence joins TRBV7-9 and TRBJ1-1; D unclear. Germline V gives CDR1 SEHNR, CDR2 FQNEAQ (reference sequence). The CDR3 runs to 13 residues. The V end lost 3 bases, the J end lost 4 bases, and 9 bases lay between the germline ends. The CDR3 bases are TGTGCCAGCAGCTTCGGGGAACTCACTGAAGCTTTCTTT. Translated: CASSFGELTEAFF.

The chain couples TRBV5-8 to TRBJ2-1; a weak D match, TRBD2 (6 bases). CDR1 SGHTS and CDR2 YDEGEE come from the germline V gene. CDR3 length: 14 residues. The germline V and J ends were trimmed by 10 bases and 5 bases, with 19 bases remaining between them. Written as DNA, the CDR3 is TGTGCCTCAACCGGGACTCGGAATAACAATGAGCAGTTCTTC. It codes for CASTGTRNNNEQFF.

The chain combines TRBV5-6 with TRBJ2-5; D not certain. Per germline, CDR1 SGHDT and CDR2 YYEEEE. V was cut by 1 base and J by 4 bases, with 17 bases left in between. This CDR3 has 16 residues. The CDR3 region has the DNA TGTGCCAGCAGCTTGCGGAGCCTAATGCTGGGAGAGACCCAGTACTTC. Encoded protein: CASSLRSLMLGETQYF.

The chain is built from TRBV19 and TRBJ2-2; D is possibly TRBD1 (5 bases). V lost 7 bases, J lost 0 bases, and 15 bases lay in between. Germline V lookup: CDR1 LNHDA, CDR2 SQIVND (reference sequence). CDR3 length: 16 residues. CDR3 in amino acids: CASKRQPGSNTGELFF. The DNA for the CDR3 is TGTGCCAGTAAGAGACAGCCCGGGTCGAACACCGGGGAGCTGTTTTTT. Together with reference TRBV19 and TRBJ2-2, the CDR3 gives the full variable domain: DGGITQSPKYLFRKEGQNVTLSCEQNLNHDAMYWYRQDPGQGLRLIYYSQIVNDFQKGDIAEGYSVSREKKESFPLTVTSAQKNPTAFYLCASKRQPGSNTGELFFGEGSRLTVL.

The chain carries TRBV10-3 and TRBJ2-2; D is possibly TRBD2 (6 bases). Trimming took off 2 bases at V and 4 bases at J, with 17 bases between the two ends. Germline V gene sequence: CDR1 ENHRY, CDR2 SYGVKD. The CDR3 is 17 amino acids. The CDR3 coding sequence is TGTGCCATCAGTGAGAGTGGGACGGGAGTGGGCACCGGGGAGCTGTTTTTT. This encodes CAISESGTGVGTGELFF.

V and J are TRBV29-1 and TRBJ2-7, with TRBD1 matching over 11 bases. The germline gives CDR1 SQVTM, CDR2 ANQGSEA. V lost 7 bases to trimming and J lost 6 bases; unmatched junction nucleotides: 20. This CDR3 region has 17 residues. The CDR3 loop is CSAGGQANPGQGVEQYF. Here the CDR3 DNA reads TGCAGCGCGGGTGGCCAAGCCAATCCGGGACAGGGGGTCGAGCAGTACTTC.

CDR3 loop: CASSPGPYGYTF. DNA of the CDR3: TGTGCCAGCAGCCCTGGCCCCTATGGCTACACCTTC. The J gene is TRBJ1-2, the V gene TRBV5-4; D gene unclear. Per germline, CDR1 SGHNT and CDR2 YYREEE (reference sequence). CDR3 length equals 12 residues. V lost 4 bases and J lost 4, with 8 bases in between.

V is TRBV5-1 and J is TRBJ2-7, with no clear D. Trimming shortened V by 0 bases and J by 2 bases, and 9 bases separated the two germline ends. In germline, CDR1 is SGHRS, CDR2 YFSETQ. The CDR3 covers 14 residues. CDR3 sequence (DNA): TGCGCCAGCAGCTTGGTGTCAGAACCCTACGAGCAGTACTTC. As protein: CASSLVSEPYEQYF.

V gene TRBV7-9 combines with J gene TRBJ1-3; the D gene is possibly TRBD1 (6 bases). With 5 bases removed from V and 4 bases from J, the gap between germline ends came to 15 bases. The CDR3 length is 15 residues. CDR1 and CDR2 from the germline V gene are SEHNR and FQNEAQ (reference sequence). Here the CDR3 reads CASSLQDSVGNTIYF. CDR3 bases: TGTGCCAGCAGCCTGCAGGACAGCGTCGGAAACACCATATATTTT.

The CDR3 DNA reads TGTGCCAGCAGCTTACAGCGGGGGGGAAACAATGAGCAGTTCTTC. This translates into CASSLQRGGNNEQFF. The chain uses TRBV5-4 and TRBJ2-1, with 10 bases matching TRBD2. The CDR3 runs 15 residues. Losses at the gene ends were 2 bases for V and 5 bases for J; bases not matched to a gene: 4. CDR1 and CDR2 (germline): SGHNT, YYREEE (reference sequence).

The chain joins TRBV7-2 to TRBJ2-5; TRBD2 matches at 7 bases. Per germline, CDR1 SGHTA and CDR2 FQGNSA. With V trimmed by 5 bases and J by 7 bases, 16 bases remained unmatched. This CDR3 has 16 amino acids. The CDR3 coding sequence is TGTGCCAGCAGCCTCGGGCGGACTAGTTCTAGGAGGACCCAGTACTTC. Amino acids: CASSLGRTSSRRTQYF. Supplemented by reference TRBV7-2 and TRBJ2-5, the full variable domain reads GAGVSQSPSNKVTEKGKDVELRCDPISGHTALYWYRQSLGQGLEFLIYFQGNSAPDKSGLPSDRFSAERTGGSVSTLTIQRTQQEDSAVYLCASSLGRTSSRRTQYFGPGTRLLVL.

This sequence joins TRBV7-2 and TRBJ2-3; TRBD1 matches 8 bases. V trimming: 0 bases; J trimming: 2 bases; junction bases outside the gene matches: 7. This CDR3 comprises 17 residues. CDR1 SGHTA and CDR2 FQGNSA come from the germline V gene. CDR3 region: CASSLAGTGRNTDTQYF. The CDR3 DNA is TGTGCCAGCAGCTTAGCCGGGACAGGAAGAAACACAGATACGCAGTATTTT.

The chain has TRBV5-8 and TRBJ2-3; a weak D match, TRBD2 (6 bases). From germline, CDR1 is SGHTS and CDR2 YDEGEE. V gave up 4 bases and J gave up 4 bases, with 13 bases separating them. This CDR3 spans 14 amino acids. The CDR3 loop reads CASSQVRGSDTQYF. DNA for the CDR3: TGTGCCAGCAGCCAGGTTCGGGGGTCAGATACGCAGTATTTT.

V and J are TRBV24-1 and TRBJ2-2; possibly TRBD2 for D (6 bases). Germline lookup yields CDR1 KGHDR and CDR2 SFDVKD. Trimming cost V 5 bases and J 5 bases, with 14 bases left between them. This CDR3 is 15 amino acids long. The DNA for the CDR3 is TGTGCCACCAGTGCAGGAGGGCGTGTTACCGGGGAGCTGTTTTTT. Protein: CATSAGGRVTGELFF.

The V gene is TRBV6-1, the J gene TRBJ2-5, with 9 bases identical to TRBD2. There are 16 residues in the CDR3. Per the germline V gene, CDR1 is MNHNS and CDR2 is SASEGT. J gave up 2 bases and V 1 base, and 5 bases lay outside the gene matches. Here the CDR3 reads CASSEGPSGAQETQYF. The DNA for the CDR3 is TGTGCCAGCAGTGAAGGCCCTAGCGGGGCACAAGAGACCCAGTACTTC.

The V gene is TRBV18, the J gene TRBJ2-7; D might be TRBD1 (5 bases). Per the germline V gene, CDR1 is KGHSH and CDR2 is LQKENI. V shed 4 bases and J shed 0 bases, with 13 bases lying between them. The CDR3 consists of 15 residues. As DNA, the CDR3 is TGTGCCAGCTCACGGGCAGGGATGAGCTCCTACGAGCAGTACTTC. This sequence encodes CASSRAGMSSYEQYF.

The chain uses TRBV29-1 and TRBJ1-2, with 10 bases that match TRBD1. This CDR3 has 12 residues. Germline-derived CDR1 and CDR2 are SQVTM and ANQGSEA. The CDR3 loop is CADGQGGYGYTF. In DNA, the CDR3 is TGCGCGGATGGACAGGGGGGCTATGGCTACACCTTC.

In DNA form, the CDR3 reads TGTGCCAGCAGACGGGACAATTCTAACTATGGCTACACCTTC. Its translation is CASRRDNSNYGYTF. This chain uses TRBV6-5 with TRBJ1-2; weak D call: TRBD1 (6 bases). This CDR3 has 14 residues. CDR1 and CDR2 from the germline V gene are MNHEY and SVGAGI. Trimming pared 6 bases from V and 0 bases from J, leaving 11 bases between.

The J gene is TRBJ1-3, the V gene TRBV6-2 or TRBV6-3; tentatively, D is TRBD1 (5 bases). Germline V CDR1 and CDR2: MNHEY, SVGEGT. V lost 6 bases and J lost 8, with 14 bases in between. This CDR3 contains 13 residues. The CDR3 DNA reads as TGTGCCAGCAGCTCCCCCCGGGGGGACACCATATATTTT. Protein: CASSSPRGDTIYF.

With respect to this clone: Different DNA sequences within this sample yield the same CDR3. This chain joins TRBV5-1 and TRBJ2-5; D is possibly TRBD2 (6 bases). V was cut by 2 bases and J by 2 bases, with 10 bases left in between. The germline V gene encodes CDR1 SGHRS and CDR2 YFSETQ. This CDR3 is 14 amino acids long. CDR3 DNA sequence: TGCGCCAGCAGCTTTAGCGGAAATCAAGAGACCCAGTACTTC. Protein: CASSFSGNQETQYF. The whole variable domain, filled in from reference TRBV5-1 and TRBJ2-5, reads KAGVTQTPRYLIKTRGQQVTLSCSPISGHRSVSWYQQTPGQGLQFLFEYFSETQRNKGNFPGRFSGRQFSNSRSEMNVSTLELGDSALYLCASSFSGNQETQYFGPGTRLLVL.